Below, 10 T cell receptor beta chains from the same sample are listed, as sequenced in a study of blood T cell repertoires in COVID-19. Repertoires were generated with immunoSEQ multiplex PCR, while TCRdb's copy carries only in-frame clones and drops some. The sample consists of about 120,000 clones, more than 85% of them appearing once. Sequencing was performed on peripheral blood. These TCRs come from a human donor with acute or convalescent COVID-19. The donor label of this sample is uncertain.

The genes are TRBV4-3 and TRBJ2-7, with D perhaps matching TRBD2 (6 bases). The V end was cut by 1 base, the J end by 2 bases, with 12 bases between. CDR1 and CDR2 from the germline V gene are LGHNA and YSLEER. CDR3 size: 15 residues. The CDR3 DNA reads TGCGCCAGCAGCCAAGTAGTAGCGGCCGCCTACGAGCAGTACTTC. It yields the protein CASSQVVAAAYEQYF.

The chain couples TRBV19 to TRBJ1-2; 9 bases match TRBD1. The germline V gene has CDR1 LNHDA and CDR2 SQIVND (reference sequence). This CDR3 comprises 12 residues. V dropped 9 bases and J dropped 4; count of bases not matched to a gene: 3. The CDR3 sequence is CASTGGFYGYTF. CDR3 nucleotides: TGTGCCAGCACAGGGGGCTTCTATGGCTACACCTTC. Variable domain in full (rest from reference TRBV19 and TRBJ1-2): DGGITQSPKYLFRKEGQNVTLSCEQNLNHDAMYWYRQDPGQGLRLIYYSQIVNDFQKGDIAEGYSVSREKKESFPLTVTSAQKNPTAFYLCASTGGFYGYTFGSGTRLTVV.

The chain has TRBV11-1 and TRBJ2-3; D perhaps matches TRBD2 (5 bases). V lost 1 base to trimming and J lost 2 bases, with 7 bases between them. Germline values: CDR1 SGHAT, CDR2 FQDESV (reference sequence). The CDR3 runs 14 residues. The CDR3 loop reads CASSLGGITDTQYF. DNA of the CDR3: TGTGCCAGCAGCTTAGGAGGGATCACAGATACGCAGTATTTT.

V is TRBV19 and J is TRBJ1-2; possible D gene TRBD1, 5 bases. With 0 bases removed from V and 10 bases from J, the gap between germline ends came to 15 bases. CDR1 is LNHDA, CDR2 SQIVND, per germline (reference sequence). The CDR3 has 14 amino acids. The DNA for the CDR3 is TGTGCCAGTAGTATAGATCAAGCAGGGCGCCCCTACACCTTC. Translated: CASSIDQAGRPYTF.

This clone came up a few times. Germline is not matched at one junction end, which may reflect a read error. This chain uses TRBV7-9 with TRBJ1-1; TRBD1 is a possible D gene (5 bases). Germline CDR1 and CDR2: SEHNR and FQNEAQ (reference sequence). There are 12 residues in the CDR3. The CDR3 loop is CASSEGQGWVYF. CDR3 DNA sequence: TGTGCCAGCAGCGAAGGCCAGGGTTGGGTCTACTTT.

The chain joins TRBV11-2 to TRBJ2-7, with 7 bases aligning to TRBD1. J gave up 7 bases and V 5 bases, and 11 bases lay outside the gene matches. The CDR3 sequence is 14 residues long. Per the germline V gene, CDR1 is SGHAT and CDR2 is FQNNGV. This chain's CDR3 is CASSHRDSLGEQYF. The CDR3 coding sequence is TGTGCCAGCAGCCACCGGGACAGTCTAGGAGAGCAGTACTTC.

The chain carries TRBV5-4 and TRBJ1-4; 7 nucleotides agree with TRBD1. CDR3 length: 16 residues. Germline trimming cut 4 bases from V and 8 bases from J; bases unmatched to any gene: 14. Germline CDR1 SGHNT, CDR2 YYREEE (reference sequence). This CDR3 reads CASSIRTGLGQEKLFF. Written as DNA, the CDR3 is TGTGCCAGCAGCATAAGGACAGGCCTCGGTCAGGAAAAACTGTTTTTT.

The chain recombines TRBV28 with TRBJ2-4; D possibly corresponds to TRBD1 (6 bases). The germline V gene has CDR1 MDHEN and CDR2 SYDVKM. The length of the CDR3 is 17 residues. Deletions cut 7 bases from V and 0 bases from J, with 19 bases between. CDR3 nucleotide sequence: TGTGCCAGCACCACTCAACAGGGCCTTCTAGCCAAAAACATTCAGTACTTC. The encoded protein is CASTTQQGLLAKNIQYF.

The chain uses TRBV4-3 and TRBJ1-3; TRBD1 aligns across 8 bases. From germline, CDR1 is LGHNA and CDR2 YSLEER. The CDR3 totals 17 residues. With V trimmed by 0 bases and J by 4 bases, 8 bases remained unmatched. The CDR3 spells CASSQDLGQGVGNTIYF. The CDR3 nucleotides read TGCGCCAGCAGCCAAGATCTCGGACAGGGAGTCGGAAACACCATATATTTT.

The chain has TRBV6-5 and TRBJ1-1; 10 bases fit TRBD1. Trimming at V came to 2 bases and at J to 1 base, leaving 1 base not matched to a gene. This CDR3 region has 15 residues. Per the germline V gene, CDR1 is MNHEY and CDR2 is SVGAGI. The DNA for the CDR3 is TGTGCCAGCAGTTACGGGGACAGGGGGAACACTGAAGCTTTCTTT. Its translation is CASSYGDRGNTEAFF.